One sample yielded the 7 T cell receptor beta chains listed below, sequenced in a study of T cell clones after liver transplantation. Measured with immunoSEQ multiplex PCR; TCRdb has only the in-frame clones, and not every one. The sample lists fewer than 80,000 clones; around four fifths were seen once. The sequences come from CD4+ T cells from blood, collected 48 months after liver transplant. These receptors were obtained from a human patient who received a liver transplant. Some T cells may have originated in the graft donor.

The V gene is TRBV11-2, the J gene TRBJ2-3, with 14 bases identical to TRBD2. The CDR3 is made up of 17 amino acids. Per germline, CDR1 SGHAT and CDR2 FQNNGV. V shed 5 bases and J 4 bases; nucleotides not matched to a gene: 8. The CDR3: CASSPGTSGRGSDTQYF. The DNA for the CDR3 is TGTGCCAGCAGCCCCGGGACTAGCGGGAGAGGGTCAGATACGCAGTATTTT.

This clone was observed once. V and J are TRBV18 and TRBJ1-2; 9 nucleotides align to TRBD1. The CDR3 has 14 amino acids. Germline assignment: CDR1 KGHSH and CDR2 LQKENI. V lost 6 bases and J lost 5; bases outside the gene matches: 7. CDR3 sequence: CASSSTGTGYGYTF. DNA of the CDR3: TGTGCCAGCTCGTCCACCGGGACAGGGTATGGCTACACCTTC.

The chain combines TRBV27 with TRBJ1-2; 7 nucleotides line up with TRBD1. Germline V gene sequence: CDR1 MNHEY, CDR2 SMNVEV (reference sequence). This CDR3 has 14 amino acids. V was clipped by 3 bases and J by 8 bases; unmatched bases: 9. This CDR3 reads CASSFRGRGQGYTF. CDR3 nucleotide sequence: TGTGCCAGCAGTTTCCGCGGGAGGGGGCAAGGCTACACCTTC.

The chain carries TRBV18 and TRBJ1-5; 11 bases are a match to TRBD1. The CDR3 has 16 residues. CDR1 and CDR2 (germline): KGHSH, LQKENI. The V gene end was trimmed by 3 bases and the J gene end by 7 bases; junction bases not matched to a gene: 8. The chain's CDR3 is CASSPLDRGREQPQHF. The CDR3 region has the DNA TGTGCCAGCTCACCCTTGGACAGGGGGCGGGAACAGCCCCAGCATTTT. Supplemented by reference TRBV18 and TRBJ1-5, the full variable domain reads NAGVMQNPRHLVRRRGQEARLRCSPMKGHSHVYWYRQLPEEGLKFMVYLQKENIIDESGMPKERFSAEFPKEGPSILRIQQVVRGDSAAYFCASSPLDRGREQPQHFGDGTRLSIL.

The CDR3 sequence is CASSRSGTGILEKLFF. CDR3 nucleotide sequence: TGTGCCAGCAGCCGATCCGGGACAGGAATACTTGAAAAACTGTTTTTT. The rearrangement joins TRBV4-2 to TRBJ1-4; 8 bases fit TRBD1. This CDR3 contains 16 residues. Germline V lookup: CDR1 LGHNA, CDR2 YNFKEQ. V was pared by 4 bases and J by 7 bases, with 11 bases of the junction left unmatched.

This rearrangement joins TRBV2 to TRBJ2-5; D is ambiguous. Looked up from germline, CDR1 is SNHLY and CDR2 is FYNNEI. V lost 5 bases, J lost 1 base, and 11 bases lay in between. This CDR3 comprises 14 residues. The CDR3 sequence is CASSRTRSQETQYF. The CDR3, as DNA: TGTGCCAGCAGTCGCACCAGATCCCAAGAGACCCAGTACTTC.

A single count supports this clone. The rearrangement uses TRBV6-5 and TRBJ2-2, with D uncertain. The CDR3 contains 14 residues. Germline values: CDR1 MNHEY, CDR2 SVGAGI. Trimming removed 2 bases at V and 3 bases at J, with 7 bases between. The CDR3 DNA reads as TGTGCCAGCAGTTACGGCTGGGACACCGGGGAGCTGTTTTTT. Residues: CASSYGWDTGELFF.